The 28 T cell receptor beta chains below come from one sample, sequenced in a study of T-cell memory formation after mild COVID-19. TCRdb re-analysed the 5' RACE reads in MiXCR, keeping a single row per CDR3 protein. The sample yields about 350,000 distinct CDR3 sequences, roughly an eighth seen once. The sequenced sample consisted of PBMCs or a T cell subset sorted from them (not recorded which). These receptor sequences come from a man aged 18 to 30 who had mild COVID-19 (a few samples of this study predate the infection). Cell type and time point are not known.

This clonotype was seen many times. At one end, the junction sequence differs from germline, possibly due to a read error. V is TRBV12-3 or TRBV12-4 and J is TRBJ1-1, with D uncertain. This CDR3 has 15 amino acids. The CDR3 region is CATSRRVGGNTEAFF. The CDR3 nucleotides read TGTGCCACCAGTCGAAGAGTGGGAGGGAACACTGAAGCTTTCTTT.

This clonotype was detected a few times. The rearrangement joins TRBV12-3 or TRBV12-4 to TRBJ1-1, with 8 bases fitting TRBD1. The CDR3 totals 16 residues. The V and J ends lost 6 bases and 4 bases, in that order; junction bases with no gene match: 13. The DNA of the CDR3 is TGTGCCAGCAGCCTAGGGCAGGGGGCTGGGGGCACTGAAGCTTTCTTT. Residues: CASSLGQGAGGTEAFF.

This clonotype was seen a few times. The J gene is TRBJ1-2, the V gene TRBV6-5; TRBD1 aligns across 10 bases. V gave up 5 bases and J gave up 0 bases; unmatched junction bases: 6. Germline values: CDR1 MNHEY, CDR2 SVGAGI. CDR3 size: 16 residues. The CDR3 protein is CASSKDRGVANYGYTF. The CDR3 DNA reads TGTGCCAGCAGTAAGGACAGGGGGGTAGCTAACTATGGCTACACCTTC.

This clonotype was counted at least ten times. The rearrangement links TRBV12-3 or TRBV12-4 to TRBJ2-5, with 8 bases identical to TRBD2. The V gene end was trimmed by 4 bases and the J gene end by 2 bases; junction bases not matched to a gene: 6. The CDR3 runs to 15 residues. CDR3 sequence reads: CASSSRGGIQETQYF. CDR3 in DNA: TGTGCCAGCAGTTCCCGCGGGGGGATACAAGAGACCCAGTACTTC.

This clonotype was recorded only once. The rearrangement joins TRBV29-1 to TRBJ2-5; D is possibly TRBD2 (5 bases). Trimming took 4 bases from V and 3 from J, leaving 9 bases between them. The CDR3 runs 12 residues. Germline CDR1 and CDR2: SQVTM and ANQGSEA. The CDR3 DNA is TGCAGCGTTGTTAGCGTTGAAGAGACCCAGTACTTC. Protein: CSVVSVEETQYF.

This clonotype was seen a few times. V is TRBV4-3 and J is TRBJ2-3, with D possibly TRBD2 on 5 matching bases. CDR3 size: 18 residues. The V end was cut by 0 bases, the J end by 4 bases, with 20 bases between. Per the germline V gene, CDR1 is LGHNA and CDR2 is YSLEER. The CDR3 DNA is TGCGCCAGCAGCCAAGATTATCGAGGGAGTGCCGAGGCAGATACGCAGTATTTT. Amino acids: CASSQDYRGSAEADTQYF.

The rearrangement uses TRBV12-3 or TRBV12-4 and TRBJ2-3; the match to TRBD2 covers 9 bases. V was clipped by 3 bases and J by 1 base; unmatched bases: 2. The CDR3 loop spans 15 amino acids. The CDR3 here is CASSLQRGGTDTQYF. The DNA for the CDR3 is TGTGCCAGCAGTTTGCAGCGGGGGGGCACAGATACGCAGTATTTT.

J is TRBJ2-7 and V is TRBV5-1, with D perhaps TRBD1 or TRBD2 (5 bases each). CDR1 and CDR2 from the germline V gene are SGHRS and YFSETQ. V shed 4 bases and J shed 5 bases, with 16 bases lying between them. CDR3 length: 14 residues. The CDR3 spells CASSLGRDGNEQYF. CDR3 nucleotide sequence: TGCGCCAGCAGCCTAGGAAGGGACGGGAACGAGCAGTACTTC.

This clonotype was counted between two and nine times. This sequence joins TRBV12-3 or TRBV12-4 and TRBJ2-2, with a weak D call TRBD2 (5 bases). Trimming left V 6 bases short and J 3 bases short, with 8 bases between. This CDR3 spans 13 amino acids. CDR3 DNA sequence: TGTGCCAGCAGACATAGCGACACCGGGGAGCTGTTTTTT. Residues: CASRHSDTGELFF.

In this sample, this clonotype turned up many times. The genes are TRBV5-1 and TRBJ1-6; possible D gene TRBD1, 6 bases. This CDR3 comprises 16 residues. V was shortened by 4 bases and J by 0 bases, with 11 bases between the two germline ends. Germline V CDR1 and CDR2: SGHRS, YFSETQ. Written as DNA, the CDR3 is TGCGCCAGCAGCCGACAGGAGAGCTCCTATAATTCACCCCTCCACTTT. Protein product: CASSRQESSYNSPLHF. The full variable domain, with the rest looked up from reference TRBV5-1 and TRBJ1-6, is KAGVTQTPRYLIKTRGQQVTLSCSPISGHRSVSWYQQTPGQGLQFLFEYFSETQRNKGNFPGRFSGRQFSNSRSEMNVSTLELGDSALYLCASSRQESSYNSPLHFGNGTRLTVT.

Here the CDR3 DNA reads TGTGCCAGCAGTGAGGAGACAGGGAGGGACACTGAAGCTTTCTTT. Its translation is CASSEETGRDTEAFF. The chain has TRBV25-1 and TRBJ1-1, with 7 bases aligning to TRBD1. CDR1 and CDR2 (germline): MGHDK, SYGVNS. This CDR3 has 15 amino acids. The V segment lost 3 bases and the J segment 3 bases; nucleotides outside the gene matches: 7.

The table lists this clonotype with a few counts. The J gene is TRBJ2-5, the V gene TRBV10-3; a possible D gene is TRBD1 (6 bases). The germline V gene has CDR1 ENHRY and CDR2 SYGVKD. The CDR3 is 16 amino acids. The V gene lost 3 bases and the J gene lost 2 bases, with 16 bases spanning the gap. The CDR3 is CAISEPLTQGQETQYF. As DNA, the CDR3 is TGTGCCATCAGTGAACCCCTGACCCAGGGGCAAGAGACCCAGTACTTC.

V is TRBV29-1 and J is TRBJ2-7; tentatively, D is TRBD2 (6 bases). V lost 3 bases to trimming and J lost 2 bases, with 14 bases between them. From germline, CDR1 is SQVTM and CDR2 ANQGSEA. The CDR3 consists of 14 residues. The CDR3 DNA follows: TGCAGCGTTGAGGCGGGGTTGCCTCCCTACGAGCAGTACTTC. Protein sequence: CSVEAGLPPYEQYF.

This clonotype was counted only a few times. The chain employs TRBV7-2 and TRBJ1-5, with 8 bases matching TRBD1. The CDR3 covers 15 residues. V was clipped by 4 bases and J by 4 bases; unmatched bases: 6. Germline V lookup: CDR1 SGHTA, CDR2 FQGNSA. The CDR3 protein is CASSYGQGQNQPQHF. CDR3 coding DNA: TGTGCCAGCAGCTATGGACAGGGTCAAAATCAGCCCCAGCATTTT.

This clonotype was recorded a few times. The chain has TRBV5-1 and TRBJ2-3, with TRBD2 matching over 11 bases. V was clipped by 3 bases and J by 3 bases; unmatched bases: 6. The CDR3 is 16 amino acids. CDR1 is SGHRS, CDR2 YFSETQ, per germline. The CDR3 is CASSSSSGGATDTQYF. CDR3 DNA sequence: TGCGCCAGCAGCTCAAGTAGCGGGGGGGCAACAGATACGCAGTATTTT.

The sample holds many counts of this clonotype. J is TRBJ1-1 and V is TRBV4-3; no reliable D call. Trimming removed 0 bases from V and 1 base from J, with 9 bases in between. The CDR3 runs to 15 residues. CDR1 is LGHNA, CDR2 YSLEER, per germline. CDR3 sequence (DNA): TGCGCCAGCAGCCAAGAGAGGCAAGCGAACACTGAAGCTTTCTTT. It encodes CASSQERQANTEAFF.

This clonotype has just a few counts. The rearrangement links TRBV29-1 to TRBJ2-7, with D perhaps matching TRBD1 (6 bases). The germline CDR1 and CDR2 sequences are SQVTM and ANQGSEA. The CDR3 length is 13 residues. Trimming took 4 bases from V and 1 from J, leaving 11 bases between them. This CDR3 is CSVALQGSYEQYF. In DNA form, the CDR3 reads TGCAGCGTTGCTCTTCAGGGGTCCTACGAGCAGTACTTC.

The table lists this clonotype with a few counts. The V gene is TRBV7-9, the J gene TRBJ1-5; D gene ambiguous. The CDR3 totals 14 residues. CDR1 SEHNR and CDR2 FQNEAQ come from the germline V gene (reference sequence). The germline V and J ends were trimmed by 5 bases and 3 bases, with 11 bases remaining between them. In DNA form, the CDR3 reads TGTGCCAGCAGCACCACCCGTTTCAATCAGCCCCAGCATTTT. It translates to CASSTTRFNQPQHF.

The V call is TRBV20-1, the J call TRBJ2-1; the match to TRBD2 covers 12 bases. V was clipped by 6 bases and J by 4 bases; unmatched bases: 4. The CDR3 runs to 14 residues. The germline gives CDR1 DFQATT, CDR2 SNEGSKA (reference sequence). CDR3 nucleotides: TGCAGTGCCGTCACTAGCGGGGGGTACAATGAGCAGTTCTTC. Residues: CSAVTSGGYNEQFF.

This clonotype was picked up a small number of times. CDR3 sequence reads: CSVEDRGGRQETQYF. CDR3 nucleotides: TGCAGCGTTGAAGATCGCGGGGGGAGACAAGAGACCCAGTACTTC. The J gene is TRBJ2-5, the V gene TRBV29-1; TRBD2 agrees at 8 bases. From germline, CDR1 is SQVTM and CDR2 ANQGSEA. V trimming: 0 bases; J trimming: 2 bases; junction bases outside the gene matches: 5. CDR3 length equals 15 residues.

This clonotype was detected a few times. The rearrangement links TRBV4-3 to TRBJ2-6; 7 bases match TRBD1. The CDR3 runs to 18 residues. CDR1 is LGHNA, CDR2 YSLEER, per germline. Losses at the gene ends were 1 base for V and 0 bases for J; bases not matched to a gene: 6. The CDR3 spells CASSQGTGLLSGANVLTF. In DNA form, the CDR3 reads TGCGCCAGCAGCCAAGGGACAGGACTCCTCTCTGGGGCCAACGTCCTGACTTTC.

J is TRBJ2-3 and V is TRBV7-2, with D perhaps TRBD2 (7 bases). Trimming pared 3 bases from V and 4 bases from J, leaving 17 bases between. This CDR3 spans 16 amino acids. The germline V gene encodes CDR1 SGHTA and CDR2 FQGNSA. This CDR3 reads CASSFVGGGASDTQYF. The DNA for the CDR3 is TGTGCCAGCAGCTTTGTAGGTGGGGGGGCATCAGATACGCAGTATTTT.

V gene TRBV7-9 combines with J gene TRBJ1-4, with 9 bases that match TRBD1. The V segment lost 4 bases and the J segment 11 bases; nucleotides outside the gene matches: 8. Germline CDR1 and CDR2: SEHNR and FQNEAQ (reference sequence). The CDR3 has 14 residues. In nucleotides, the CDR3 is TGTGCCAGCAGCTACAGGGACAGGGTAGACAAACTGTTTTTT. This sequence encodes CASSYRDRVDKLFF.

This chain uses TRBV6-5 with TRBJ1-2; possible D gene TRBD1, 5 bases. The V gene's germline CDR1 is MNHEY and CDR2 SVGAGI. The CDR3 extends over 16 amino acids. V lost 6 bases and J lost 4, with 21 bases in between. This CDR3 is CASSQRDLLGPYGYTF. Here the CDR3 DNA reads TGTGCCAGCAGCCAACGGGACCTGCTGGGCCCCTATGGCTACACCTTC.

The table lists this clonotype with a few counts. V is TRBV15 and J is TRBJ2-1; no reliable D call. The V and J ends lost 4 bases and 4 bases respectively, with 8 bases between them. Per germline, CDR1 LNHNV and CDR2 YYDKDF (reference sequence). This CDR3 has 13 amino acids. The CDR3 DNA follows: TGTGCCACCAGCACAGCTCGGTACAATGAGCAGTTCTTC. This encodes CATSTARYNEQFF. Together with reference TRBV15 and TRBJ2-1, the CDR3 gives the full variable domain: DAMVIQNPRYQVTQFGKPVTLSCSQTLNHNVMYWYQQKSSQAPKLLFHYYDKDFNNEADTPDNFQSRRPNTSFCFLDIRSPGLGDTAMYLCATSTARYNEQFFGPGTRLTVL.

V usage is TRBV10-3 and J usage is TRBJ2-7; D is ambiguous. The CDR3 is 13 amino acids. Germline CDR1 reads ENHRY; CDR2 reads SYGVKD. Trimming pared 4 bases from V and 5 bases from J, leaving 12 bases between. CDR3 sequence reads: CAISVLVADEQYF. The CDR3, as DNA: TGTGCCATCAGTGTTCTAGTAGCCGACGAGCAGTACTTC.

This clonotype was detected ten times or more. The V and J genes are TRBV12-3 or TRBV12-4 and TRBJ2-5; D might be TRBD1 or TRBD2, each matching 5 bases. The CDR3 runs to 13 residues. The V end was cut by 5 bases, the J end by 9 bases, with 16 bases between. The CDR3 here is CASSPRGSGAQYF. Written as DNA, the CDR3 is TGTGCCAGCAGTCCCCGGGGCTCCGGGGCCCAGTACTTC.

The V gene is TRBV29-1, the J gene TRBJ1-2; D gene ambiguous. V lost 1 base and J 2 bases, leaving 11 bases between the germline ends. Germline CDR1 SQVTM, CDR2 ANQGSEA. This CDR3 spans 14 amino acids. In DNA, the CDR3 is TGCAGCGTTGAAGCAGGAGTAATGAACTATGGCTACACCTTC. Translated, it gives CSVEAGVMNYGYTF.